These 3 T cell receptor beta chains originate from one sample sequenced in a study of neurological immune-mediated disorders. One entry per CDR3 protein, called by TCRdb with MiXCR from the 5' RACE reads. Among tens of thousands of distinct CDR3 sequences listed, about 3.2% were seen once. As for time point: longitudinal time-point 1 (baseline). The sample comprised PBMCs. All receptors derive from a woman aged 55-69 years with multiple sclerosis.

This clonotype was found many times. The chain couples TRBV18 to TRBJ2-3, with D hard to call. The V end was cut by 3 bases, the J end by 2 bases, with 12 bases between. Germline V lookup: CDR1 KGHSH, CDR2 LQKENI. The CDR3 has 15 amino acids. This CDR3 is CASSPKTHNTDTQYF. CDR3 DNA: TGTGCCAGCTCACCCAAGACACACAACACAGATACGCAGTATTTT.

Judged by abundance, this clonotype is medium-sized (0.01 to 0.1%). The chain has TRBV5-1 and TRBJ1-4, with a weak D call TRBD1 (6 bases). Trimming pared 0 bases from V and 8 bases from J, leaving 11 bases between. Looked up from germline, CDR1 is SGHRS and CDR2 is YFSETQ. CDR3 length equals 14 residues. In DNA, the CDR3 is TGCGCCAGCAGCTTGGAGGCAGGGGACGAAAAACTGTTTTTT. Translated, it gives CASSLEAGDEKLFF.

This clonotype was recorded many times. V and J are TRBV7-8 and TRBJ1-1; the D is unclear. The CDR3 sequence is 15 residues long. V was pared by 2 bases and J by 3 bases, with 13 bases between. CDR1 is SGHVS, CDR2 FQNEAQ, per germline. This chain's CDR3 is CASSLTHSPDTEAFF. As DNA, the CDR3 is TGTGCCAGCAGCTTAACACATTCCCCAGACACTGAAGCTTTCTTT.